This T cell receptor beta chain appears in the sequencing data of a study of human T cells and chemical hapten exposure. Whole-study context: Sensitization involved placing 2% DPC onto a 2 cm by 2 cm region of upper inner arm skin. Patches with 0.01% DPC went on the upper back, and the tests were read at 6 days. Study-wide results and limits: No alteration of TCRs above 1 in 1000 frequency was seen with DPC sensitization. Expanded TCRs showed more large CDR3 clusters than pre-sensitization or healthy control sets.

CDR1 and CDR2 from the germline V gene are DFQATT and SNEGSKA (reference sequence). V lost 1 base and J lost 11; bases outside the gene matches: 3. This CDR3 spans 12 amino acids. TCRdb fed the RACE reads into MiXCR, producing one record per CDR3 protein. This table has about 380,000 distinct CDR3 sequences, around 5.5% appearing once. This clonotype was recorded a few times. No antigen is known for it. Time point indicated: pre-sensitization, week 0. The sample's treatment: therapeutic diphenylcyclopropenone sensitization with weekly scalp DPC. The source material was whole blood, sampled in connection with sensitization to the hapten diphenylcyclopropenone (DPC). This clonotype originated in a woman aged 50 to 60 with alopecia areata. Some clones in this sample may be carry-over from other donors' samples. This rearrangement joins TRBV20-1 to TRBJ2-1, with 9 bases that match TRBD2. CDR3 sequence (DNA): TGCAGTGCTAGAGGTAGCGGGGGACAGCAGTTCTTC. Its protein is CSARGSGGQQFF.